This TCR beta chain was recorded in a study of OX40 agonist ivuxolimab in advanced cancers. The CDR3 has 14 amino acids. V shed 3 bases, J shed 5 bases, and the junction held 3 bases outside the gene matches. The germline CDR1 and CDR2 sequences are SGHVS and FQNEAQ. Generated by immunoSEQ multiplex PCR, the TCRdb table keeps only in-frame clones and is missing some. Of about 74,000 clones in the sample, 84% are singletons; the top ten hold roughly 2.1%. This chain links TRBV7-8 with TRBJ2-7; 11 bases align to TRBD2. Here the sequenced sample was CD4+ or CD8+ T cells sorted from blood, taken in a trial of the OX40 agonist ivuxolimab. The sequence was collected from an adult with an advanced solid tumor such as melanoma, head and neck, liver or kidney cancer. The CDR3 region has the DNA TGTGCCAGCAGCTTGACTAGCGGGAAGGACGAGCAGTACTTC. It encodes CASSLTSGKDEQYF.